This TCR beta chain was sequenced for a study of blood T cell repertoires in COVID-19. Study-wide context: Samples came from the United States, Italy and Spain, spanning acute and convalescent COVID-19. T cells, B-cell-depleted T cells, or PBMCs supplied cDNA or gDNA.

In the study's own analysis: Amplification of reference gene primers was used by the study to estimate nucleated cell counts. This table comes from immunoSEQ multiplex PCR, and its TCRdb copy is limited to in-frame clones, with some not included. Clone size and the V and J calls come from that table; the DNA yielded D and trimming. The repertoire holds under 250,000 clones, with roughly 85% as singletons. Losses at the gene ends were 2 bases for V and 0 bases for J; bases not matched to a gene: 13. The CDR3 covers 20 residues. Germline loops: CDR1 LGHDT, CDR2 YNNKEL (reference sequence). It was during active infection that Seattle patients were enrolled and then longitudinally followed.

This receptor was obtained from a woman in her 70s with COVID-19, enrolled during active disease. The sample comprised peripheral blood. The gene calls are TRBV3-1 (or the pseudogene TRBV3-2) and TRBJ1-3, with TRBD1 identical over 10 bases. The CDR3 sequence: CASSQWTGTGDPYSGNTIYF. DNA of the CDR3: TGTGCCAGCAGCCAATGGACCGGGACAGGGGATCCTTACTCTGGAAACACCATATATTTT.